This T cell receptor (beta chain) stems from a study of cytomegalovirus exposure and HLA in healthy donors. Remarks on this clone: The target antigen is unknown.

The primer mix had 60 Vbeta and 13 Jbeta primers. The repertoire was sequenced with immunoSEQ multiplex PCR; TCRdb's copy has only in-frame clones and lacks some. The data contain under 200,000 clones, roughly 80% of them singletons. General study points: Among the most significant clusters, several appeared linked to common viral pathogens in a later analysis. Analyses of presence/absence relied on an assumption of roughly uniform sequencing depth across donors. In a later analysis, TCR beta V- and J-gene trimming showed a link to a missense DCLRE1C variant.

The sequencing input was PBMCs. The source is a woman aged 45-65 years in good health and CMV-seropositive.

In nucleotides, the CDR3 is TGTGCCATCGGAGGGGAGAGAATCGGCACAGATACGCAGTATTTT. Amino acids: CAIGGERIGTDTQYF. The chain recombines TRBV10-3 with TRBJ2-3, with D tentatively TRBD2 (6 bases). The CDR3 runs to 15 residues. V dropped 8 bases and J dropped 1 base, with 16 bases sitting between them. Germline CDR1 reads ENHRY; CDR2 reads SYGVKD.